The clone carrying this TCR beta chain was seen only a few times. Original methodology: Nucleated cell number was recorded as an estimate derived from reference gene primer amplification. Sequencing used immunoSEQ multiplex PCR; TCRdb keeps in-frame clones, though not all of them. For V, J and clone size, that table is used; D and trimming come from the DNA. Seen here are a few hundred thousand clones, roughly 84% observed once, and the top ten hold approximately 3.6%. This sample was included in a study of blood T cell repertoires in COVID-19. Those who participated ranged in age from roughly 18 to 100 years and resided in around 22 US areas. Participant-reported clinical history was the basis for cohort assignment. CDR3 size: 14 residues. Germline V gene sequence: CDR1 SGHRS, CDR2 YFSETQ. Trimming removed 0 bases at V and 3 bases at J, with 9 bases between.

Sequencing was performed on PBMCs or T cells enriched from blood (not recorded which). The chain is built from TRBV5-1 and TRBJ1-1; no firm D call. The receptor's source is a man in his forties or fifties who had recovered from COVID-19. The CDR3: CASSLAGSDTEAFF. The CDR3 nucleotides are TGCGCCAGCAGCTTGGCGGGGTCCGACACTGAAGCTTTCTTT.